The 20 T cell receptor beta chains below come from one sample, sequenced in a study of T cells in women clearing cervical HPV infection. TCRdb's copy holds only in-frame clones and misses some; the assay was immunoSEQ multiplex PCR. Here the sample table reports 21,000 or so clones. The sample was blood buffy coat. All receptors derive from a woman aged 18-70 years with a cervical HPV16 infection that either progressed to CIN3+ or cleared (not recorded which).

About this clone itself: The read falls 3 residues short of the CDR3 end, and the missing part is taken from the germline J gene. This sequence joins TRBV28 and TRBJ1-5; D is ambiguous. The germline V gene has CDR1 MDHEN and CDR2 SYDVKM. The V end lost 5 bases, the J end lost 5 bases, and 22 bases lay between the germline ends. CDR3 length equals 17 residues. The CDR3 bases that were read are TGTGCCAGCAGTCTCCCACACGACTTCCCCATCGATCAGCCC. Translating gives CASSLPHDFPIDQP. The CDR3 in its entirety is CASSLPHDFPIDQPQHF.

To note about this clone: The CDR3 end is not reached by the read, which stops 3 residues before it; the germline J gene fills it in. The V and J genes are TRBV27 and TRBJ2-3; a possible D gene is TRBD1 (7 bases). V lost 1 base to trimming and J lost 2 bases, with 13 bases between them. Germline CDR1 MNHEY, CDR2 SMNVEV (reference sequence). This CDR3 comprises 16 residues. The CDR3 reads CASSLFQGGHTDTQYF. The CDR3 bases that were read are TGTGCCAGCAGTTTATTTCAGGGGGGACACACAGATACG.

CDR3 bases read: TGTGCCAGCAGCTTTTCCGGGACAGGTATCTCCTACGAG. It specifies CASSFSGTGISYE. The whole CDR3 sequence reads CASSFSGTGISYEQYF. The V and J genes are TRBV5-4 and TRBJ2-7; 8 bases align to TRBD1. Sequencing ends 3 residues short of the CDR3 end; the germline J gene provides the rest. Germline V gene lookup returns CDR1 SGHNT and CDR2 YYREEE (reference sequence). Trimming at V came to 2 bases and at J to 0 bases, leaving 7 bases not matched to a gene. CDR3 length: 16 residues.

Notes on this clone: Sequencing ends 3 residues short of the CDR3 end; the germline J gene provides the rest. The gene calls are TRBV5-1 and TRBJ2-1; 10 nucleotides line up with TRBD2. The CDR3 is made up of 18 amino acids. The V segment lost 0 bases and the J segment 3 bases; nucleotides outside the gene matches: 9. CDR1 is SGHRS, CDR2 YFSETQ, per germline. The DNA read from the CDR3 is TGCGCCAGCAGCTTGGCCGAGTTTAAGCGGGGGGGCTACAATGAG. It codes for CASSLAEFKRGGYNE. The whole CDR3 region reads CASSLAEFKRGGYNEQFF.

A note on this clone: Read coverage stops 3 residues before the CDR3 terminus; the germline J gene supplies the remainder. This sequence joins TRBV14 and TRBJ2-1; TRBD1 matches at 10 bases. Trimming removed 0 bases from V and 7 bases from J; junction bases left unmatched: 9. Germline values: CDR1 SGHDN, CDR2 FVKESK. This CDR3 is built from 17 residues. The covered CDR3 bases are TGTGCCAGCAGCCAAGAGTTCTGGGACAGGGGATTAAATGAG. It yields the protein CASSQEFWDRGLNE. Given in full, the CDR3 is CASSQEFWDRGLNEQFF.

Concerning this clone: The CDR3 extends 3 residues past the end of the read, so its final part is completed from the germline J gene. The J gene is TRBJ1-1, the V gene TRBV7-9; a weak D match, TRBD1 (5 bases). Trimming pared 5 bases from V and 6 bases from J, leaving 16 bases between. This CDR3 region has 14 residues. In germline, CDR1 is SEHNR, CDR2 FQNEAQ (reference sequence). The CDR3 loop reads CASSQTTGYAEAFF. Partial CDR3 DNA: TGTGCCAGCAGCCAAACCACAGGTTACGCTGAA. The complete variable domain, with remaining parts taken from reference TRBV7-9 and TRBJ1-1, reads DTGVSQNPRHKITKRGQNVTFRCDPISEHNRLYWYRQTLGQGPEFLTYFQNEAQLEKSRLLSDRFSAERPKGSFSTLEIQRTEQGDSAMYLCASSQTTGYAEAFFGQGTRLTVV.

Comment on this clone: The read terminates 3 residues ahead of where the CDR3 ends, so the germline J gene completes it. J is TRBJ1-2 and V is TRBV20-1; 7 bases line up with TRBD1. From germline, CDR1 is DFQATT and CDR2 SNEGSKA (reference sequence). This CDR3 comprises 14 residues. The J segment lost 6 bases and the V segment lost 1 base, leaving 8 bases of the junction unmatched. CDR3 DNA, as far as it was read: TGCAGTGCTAGAGCACCGGGACAGTCGCATGGC. This sequence encodes CSARAPGQSHG. The full CDR3 is CSARAPGQSHGYTF.

Turning to this clone: The read ends 3 residues early relative to the CDR3; the germline J gene fills the gap. The chain carries TRBV20-1 and TRBJ1-1; D is perhaps TRBD1 (6 bases). V dropped 5 bases and J dropped 0 bases, with 16 bases sitting between them. The length of the CDR3 is 15 residues. Germline CDR1 DFQATT, CDR2 SNEGSKA (reference sequence). The sequenced part of the CDR3 DNA is TGCAGTGCTGCCAAAACGGGACACCTGAACACTGAA. It specifies CSAAKTGHLNTE. The CDR3 reads in full as CSAAKTGHLNTEAFF.

On this clone itself: The read terminates 3 residues before the CDR3 end, so the remaining end is supplied by the germline J gene. The V call is TRBV29-1, the J call TRBJ1-1; 7 nucleotides line up with TRBD1. This CDR3 is built from 14 residues. CDR1 and CDR2 from the germline V gene are SQVTM and ANQGSEA. Trimming removed 3 bases from V and 3 bases from J; junction bases left unmatched: 7. The CDR3 protein is CSVERDRDYTEAFF. The DNA read from the CDR3 is TGCAGCGTTGAGAGAGACAGGGATTACACTGAA.

For this clone: The read comes to an end 3 residues before the CDR3 does, leaving the germline J gene to fill in the end. This chain uses TRBV9 with TRBJ2-3; unclear D gene. Between the trimmed V and J ends, which lost 0 bases and 6 bases, there was a span of 5 bases. Germline V CDR1 and CDR2: SGDLS, YYNGEE. CDR3 length: 12 residues. This chain's CDR3 is CASSVDQDTQYF. Incomplete CDR3 DNA: TGTGCCAGCAGCGTAGATCAGGATACG. The variable domain in full, completed from reference TRBV9 and TRBJ2-3, reads DSGVTQTPKHLITATGQRVTLRCSPRSGDLSVYWYQQSLDQGLQFLIQYYNGEERAKGNILERFSAQQFPDLHSELNLSSLELGDSALYFCASSVDQDTQYFGPGTRLTVL.

CDR3 protein: CASSLPGTRVGEQFF. The sequenced part of the CDR3 DNA is TGTGCCAGCAGCTTACCAGGGACTAGAGTCGGTGAG. The chain carries TRBV7-8 and TRBJ2-1, with 8 positions matching TRBD2. The CDR3 extends 3 residues past the end of the read, so its final part is completed from the germline J gene. The CDR3 runs 15 residues. The germline V gene has CDR1 SGHVS and CDR2 FQNEAQ. V lost 2 bases, J lost 9 bases, and 9 bases stayed unmatched.

As for this clone: The sequenced fragment ends 3 residues before the CDR3 boundary, so the rest is inferred from the germline J gene. The rearrangement uses TRBV5-1 and TRBJ2-1; maybe TRBD1 (6 bases). Trimming took 6 bases from V and 7 from J, leaving 29 bases between them. CDR3 size: 18 residues. Germline lookup yields CDR1 SGHRS and CDR2 YFSETQ. This CDR3 is CASTPGALITRGGNEQFF. The CDR3 DNA, read in part, is TGCGCCAGCACCCCAGGGGCCCTCATCACCCGGGGTGGGAATGAG.

In the case of this clone: The observed sequence ends 3 residues before the CDR3 terminus, with the missing tail filled in from the germline J gene. V and J are TRBV9 and TRBJ2-5, with TRBD2 identical over 9 bases. The CDR3 contains 16 residues. Germline V CDR1 and CDR2: SGDLS, YYNGEE. Trimming at V came to 1 base and at J to 5 bases, leaving 9 bases not matched to a gene. The CDR3 loop reads CASSVSDSGGGETQYF. The DNA read from the CDR3 is TGTGCCAGCAGCGTAAGCGATAGCGGGGGAGGTGAGACC. Together with reference TRBV9 and TRBJ2-5, the CDR3 gives the full variable domain: DSGVTQTPKHLITATGQRVTLRCSPRSGDLSVYWYQQSLDQGLQFLIQYYNGEERAKGNILERFSAQQFPDLHSELNLSSLELGDSALYFCASSVSDSGGGETQYFGPGTRLLVL.

About this clone: The CDR3 end falls 3 residues outside the read, so it is completed with the germline J gene. Other DNA sequences in the sample encode the same CDR3. V is TRBV30 and J is TRBJ2-7; tentative D call: TRBD1 (6 bases). The CDR3 totals 12 residues. Germline V gene lookup returns CDR1 GTSNPN and CDR2 SVGIG (reference sequence). V was pared by 3 bases and J by 5 bases, with 11 bases between. The CDR3 protein is CAWRTQGHEQYF. The sequenced CDR3 bases are TGTGCCTGGAGAACACAGGGTCACGAG.

The part of the CDR3 DNA that was read is TGCGCCAGCGGAACCGGGACAGATGAGAGAGATACG. Translated, it gives CASGTGTDERDT. The full CDR3 sequence reads CASGTGTDERDTQYF. The rearrangement uses TRBV5-1 and TRBJ2-3; 7 nucleotides match TRBD1. From the germline J gene comes the end of the CDR3, since the read stops 3 residues before it. This CDR3 is 15 amino acids long. J was trimmed by 5 bases and V by 7 bases; bases with no gene match: 13. Germline-derived CDR1 and CDR2 are SGHRS and YFSETQ.

The part of the CDR3 DNA that was read is TGCAGTGCTAGGCCGCAAGGACATTATAATTCACCC. Its protein product is CSARPQGHYNSP. The CDR3 as a whole reads CSARPQGHYNSPLHF. The chain joins TRBV20-1 to TRBJ1-6, with a weak D call TRBD1 (5 bases). Read sequence stops 3 residues before the CDR3 end, and the germline J gene provides the missing end. Germline CDR1 reads DFQATT; CDR2 reads SNEGSKA (reference sequence). The CDR3 is 15 amino acids. Trimming took 3 bases from V and 4 from J, leaving 13 bases between them.

As concerns this clone: The CDR3 end is not reached by the read, which stops 3 residues before it; the germline J gene fills it in. The chain joins TRBV5-1 to TRBJ2-7, with TRBD2 matching over 11 bases. CDR1 and CDR2 (germline): SGHRS, YFSETQ. The trim removed 3 bases at V and 0 bases at J, leaving 2 bases unmatched. This CDR3 comprises 15 residues. The covered CDR3 bases are TGCGCCAGCAGCTGGGGACTAGCGGCCTCCTACGAG. The encoded protein is CASSWGLAASYE. Given in full, the CDR3 is CASSWGLAASYEQYF.

Comments on this clone: The read terminates 3 residues before the CDR3 end, so the remaining end is supplied by the germline J gene. The rearrangement links TRBV2 to TRBJ1-2, with D maybe TRBD1 (5 bases). Germline V gene lookup returns CDR1 SNHLY and CDR2 FYNNEI. The length of the CDR3 is 12 residues. The sequenced CDR3 bases are TGTGCCAGCACGCCCGGGGACTACGAC. It specifies CASTPGDYD. The whole CDR3 region reads CASTPGDYDYTF. Full variable domain (outside the CDR3, taken from reference TRBV2 and TRBJ1-2): EPEVTQTPSHQVTQMGQEVILRCVPISNHLYFYWYRQILGQKVEFLVSFYNNEISEKSEIFDDQFSVERPDGSNFTLKIRSTKLEDSAMYFCASTPGDYDYTFGSGTRLTVV.

Concerning this clone: The sequenced fragment ends 3 residues before the CDR3 boundary, so the rest is inferred from the germline J gene. The chain joins TRBV30 to TRBJ2-7, with D maybe TRBD2 (7 bases). From germline, CDR1 is GTSNPN and CDR2 SVGIG (reference sequence). The CDR3 is 13 amino acids. V lost 4 bases to trimming and J lost 4 bases, with 14 bases between them. CDR3 bases read: TGTGCCTGGACCTCGGGGGGCGCGTACGAG. Its protein is CAWTSGGAYE. The whole CDR3 protein is CAWTSGGAYEQYF.

Of note for this clone: The read ends 3 residues before the CDR3 terminus; that terminus is restored from the germline J gene. This chain connects TRBV19 to TRBJ2-3; TRBD1 aligns across 9 bases. This CDR3 has 16 amino acids. Looked up from germline, CDR1 is LNHDA and CDR2 is SQIVND (reference sequence). V dropped 7 bases and J dropped 3; count of bases not matched to a gene: 11. The CDR3 protein is CASTPDRGLRTDTQYF. CDR3 DNA (partial): TGTGCCAGTACCCCGGACAGGGGATTAAGGACAGATACG.